This T cell receptor beta chain was sequenced during a study of shared clonotypes between healthy human individuals. Trimming stripped 2 bases from V and 1 base from J, with 9 bases between. The CDR3 consists of 15 residues. Germline V lookup: CDR1 MNHEY, CDR2 SMNVEV (reference sequence). Assay used: immunoSEQ multiplex PCR; TCRdb lists only in-frame clones, some missing. Found here are some 1 million clones, approximately 68% of them singletons; the top ten hold roughly 1.5%. The receptor was isolated from a man in his late teens or twenties in good health. The chain recombines TRBV27 with TRBJ1-3; D is ambiguous. Sequenced sample: memory CD4+ T cells sorted from blood. Described subset: CD45RA-negative fraction. The CDR3 loop reads CASSLGGASGNTIYF. CDR3 DNA sequence: TGTGCCAGCAGTTTAGGCGGTGCATCTGGAAACACCATATATTTT.